This T cell receptor beta chain is from a study of graft-versus-host responses after intestinal transplantation. Overall study findings and caveats: Recipient marrow held GvH clones, some first seen in ileum or blood.

Researchers processed graft tissue to release intraepithelial and lamina propria lymphocytes. Trimming took 3 bases from V and 4 from J, leaving 6 bases between them. Germline V CDR1 and CDR2: PRHDT, FYEKMQ (reference sequence). The CDR3 loop spans 12 amino acids. In regard to this clone: The target antigen is unknown.

Only in-frame clones appear in the TCRdb table, and some are missing; sequencing was by immunoSEQ multiplex PCR. The sample gives almost 15,000 clones, around 70% of which show up once; roughly 25% is in the top ten. This TCR came from a human patient who received an intestinal transplant, so some T cells may come from the graft donor. The genes are TRBV13 and TRBJ2-5; no firm D call. The source material was ileum tissue, sampled around 700 days after intestinal transplantation. This CDR3 is CASSFGPETQYF. Written as DNA, the CDR3 is TGTGCCAGCAGCTTTGGCCCAGAGACCCAGTACTTC.